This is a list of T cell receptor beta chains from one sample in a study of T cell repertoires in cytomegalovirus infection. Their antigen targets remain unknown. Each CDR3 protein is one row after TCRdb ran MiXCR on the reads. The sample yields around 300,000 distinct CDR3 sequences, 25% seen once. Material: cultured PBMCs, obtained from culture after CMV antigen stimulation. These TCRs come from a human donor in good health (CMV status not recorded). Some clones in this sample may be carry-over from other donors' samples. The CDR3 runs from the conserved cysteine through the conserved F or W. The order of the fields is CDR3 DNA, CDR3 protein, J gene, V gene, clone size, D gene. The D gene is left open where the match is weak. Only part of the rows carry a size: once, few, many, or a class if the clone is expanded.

CDR3 DNA: TGTGCCAGTAGGACGAGACTAGCGGGAGGGCCGGGCGGGGAGCTGTTTTTT; CDR3 protein: CASRTRLAGGPGGELFF; J gene: TRBJ2-2; V gene: TRBV19; clone size: -; D gene: TRBD2
CDR3 DNA: TGTGCCAGCAGCCTCCTAAGCGGGGTGCCCTATGGCTACACCTTC; CDR3 protein: CASSLLSGVPYGYTF; J gene: TRBJ1-2; V gene: TRBV7-9; clone size: many; D gene: -
CDR3 DNA: TGTGCCATCAGTGGTCTAGCGGGAGGGCCGGAGGATGAGCAGTTCTTC; CDR3 protein: CAISGLAGGPEDEQFF; J gene: TRBJ2-1; V gene: TRBV10-3; clone size: few; D gene: TRBD2
CDR3 DNA: TGTGCCAGCAGCTTAGGTCCCAAAAACATTCAGTACTTC; CDR3 protein: CASSLGPKNIQYF; J gene: TRBJ2-4; V gene: TRBV7-2; clone size: many; D gene: -
CDR3 DNA: TGTGCCAGCAGCTTAGACTACCCCAACCTTCCAAACATTCAGTACTTC; CDR3 protein: CASSLDYPNLPNIQYF; J gene: TRBJ2-4; V gene: TRBV11-1; clone size: few; D gene: -
CDR3 DNA: TGCAGTGCAAAAGACGGGAGACTTGAAGCTTTCTTT; CDR3 protein: CSAKDGRLEAFF; J gene: TRBJ1-1; V gene: TRBV20-1; clone size: few; D gene: -
CDR3 DNA: TGTGCTAGTGGTTTGGCCCTTCGGACTAGCGGGAACTGGCCGTACAATGAGCAGTTCTTC; CDR3 protein: CASGLALRTSGNWPYNEQFF; J gene: TRBJ2-1; V gene: TRBV12-5; clone size: many; D gene: TRBD2
CDR3 DNA: TGCAGTGCTAGCCAGGCGGGGGAGGCCCGATCCTACGAGCAGTACTTC; CDR3 protein: CSASQAGEARSYEQYF; J gene: TRBJ2-7; V gene: TRBV20-1; clone size: few; D gene: TRBD2
CDR3 DNA: TGTGCCAGTAGTATTTCAGCGGGAGAGTTTGCTGAGCAGTTCTTC; CDR3 protein: CASSISAGEFAEQFF; J gene: TRBJ2-1; V gene: TRBV19; clone size: -; D gene: TRBD2
CDR3 DNA: TGTGCCAGCAGCCCCGTAGGATCTGGAAACACCATATATTTT; CDR3 protein: CASSPVGSGNTIYF; J gene: TRBJ1-3; V gene: TRBV6-8; clone size: -; D gene: -
CDR3 DNA: TGCGCCAGCAGCCTCCGGGACAGGGCCGGTTACGAGCAGTACTTC; CDR3 protein: CASSLRDRAGYEQYF; J gene: TRBJ2-7; V gene: TRBV4-1; clone size: few; D gene: TRBD1
CDR3 DNA: TGTGCCAGCAGTTTCGTGACAGGCAATCAGCCCCAGCATTTT; CDR3 protein: CASSFVTGNQPQHF; J gene: TRBJ1-5; V gene: TRBV28; clone size: -; D gene: -
CDR3 DNA: TGTGCCAGCAGCCCCGCGGCAGGGGGGAATGAAGCTTTCTTT; CDR3 protein: CASSPAAGGNEAFF; J gene: TRBJ1-1; V gene: TRBV7-9; clone size: -; D gene: TRBD1
CDR3 DNA: TGCGCCAGCAGTCCCACTAGCGGGGTTTACAATGAGCAGTTCTTC; CDR3 protein: CASSPTSGVYNEQFF; J gene: TRBJ2-1; V gene: TRBV5-1; clone size: many; D gene: TRBD2
CDR3 DNA: TGTGCCAGCAGCCAAGATGCTGCCGGGCACACAGATACGCAGTATTTT; CDR3 protein: CASSQDAAGHTDTQYF; J gene: TRBJ2-3; V gene: TRBV14; clone size: -; D gene: -
CDR3 DNA: TGTGCCAGCGGACGTAATCGGAACAGGGGGGCCAACGGGGAGCTGTTTTTT; CDR3 protein: CASGRNRNRGANGELFF; J gene: TRBJ2-2; V gene: TRBV7-8; clone size: -; D gene: TRBD1
CDR3 DNA: TGTGCCATCAGTGAGTTGGGGACTTCAGGCACAGATACGCAGTATTTT; CDR3 protein: CAISELGTSGTDTQYF; J gene: TRBJ2-3; V gene: TRBV10-3; clone size: -; D gene: -
CDR3 DNA: TGTGCCAGCAGCATACGGGGTGAGACCCAGTACTTC; CDR3 protein: CASSIRGETQYF; J gene: TRBJ2-5; V gene: TRBV5-4; clone size: few; D gene: -
CDR3 DNA: TGTGCCAGCATCACGACCGGACGCACTAATGAAAAACTGTTTTTT; CDR3 protein: CASITTGRTNEKLFF; J gene: TRBJ1-4; V gene: TRBV19; clone size: few; D gene: -
CDR3 DNA: TGCGCCAGCAGCCAAGACAGGGGCCTCCTCTCTAACTATGGCTACACCTTC; CDR3 protein: CASSQDRGLLSNYGYTF; J gene: TRBJ1-2; V gene: TRBV4-1; clone size: many; D gene: -
CDR3 DNA: TGTGCCAGCAGGGCCGGGACAGGGGATGAAAAACTGTTTTTT; CDR3 protein: CASRAGTGDEKLFF; J gene: TRBJ1-4; V gene: TRBV12-3/TRBV12-4; clone size: -; D gene: TRBD1
CDR3 DNA: TGTGCCATCAGTGTAGGGTCGAACACCGGGGAGCTGTTTTTT; CDR3 protein: CAISVGSNTGELFF; J gene: TRBJ2-2; V gene: TRBV10-3; clone size: -; D gene: -
CDR3 DNA: TGTGCCAGTATGTCCGGCGGACAGGGGGACTATGGCTACACCTTC; CDR3 protein: CASMSGGQGDYGYTF; J gene: TRBJ1-2; V gene: TRBV19; clone size: -; D gene: TRBD1
CDR3 DNA: TGTGCCAGCAGCCTAATATCGACCCAGAGGGGCGAGACCCAGTACTTC; CDR3 protein: CASSLISTQRGETQYF; J gene: TRBJ2-5; V gene: TRBV14; clone size: -; D gene: -
CDR3 DNA: TGTGCCAGCAGTTGGGGAACCCCGGGACAGTACAATGAGCAGTTCTTC; CDR3 protein: CASSWGTPGQYNEQFF; J gene: TRBJ2-1; V gene: TRBV12-3/TRBV12-4; clone size: -; D gene: TRBD1
CDR3 DNA: TGTGCCAGCAGCTTAGGGGGAGCGGGAGGCTACAATGAGCAGTTCTTC; CDR3 protein: CASSLGGAGGYNEQFF; J gene: TRBJ2-1; V gene: TRBV7-2; clone size: many; D gene: TRBD2